One sample yielded the 5 T cell receptor beta chains listed below, sequenced in a study of shared clonotypes between healthy human individuals. Data came from immunoSEQ multiplex PCR; TCRdb stores just in-frame clones and leaves some out. The sample yields approximately 2.5 million clones, 93% seen once. Source material: naive CD4+ T cells from PBMCs. The subset: CD45RA+ positively selected. These receptors were taken from a man aged 18 to 30 in good health. Some clones in this sample may be carry-over from other donors' samples.

As concerns this clone: The sample carries other DNA sequences with the same CDR3. This chain joins TRBV9 and TRBJ2-3, with D possibly matching TRBD2 (5 bases). Trimming took 0 bases from V and 2 from J, leaving 7 bases between them. The CDR3 covers 14 residues. Per the germline V gene, CDR1 is SGDLS and CDR2 is YYNGEE. CDR3 DNA: TGTGCCAGCAGCGTAGCGGGGATCACAGATACGCAGTATTTT. Residues: CASSVAGITDTQYF.

In its sample, this clone was seen once. The rearrangement joins TRBV30 to TRBJ2-1; 10 bases align to TRBD2. The CDR3 runs 14 residues. CDR1 and CDR2 (germline): GTSNPN, SVGIG (reference sequence). With V trimmed by 8 bases and J by 3 bases, 7 bases remained unmatched. The CDR3 loop reads CAGTTSGFYNEQFF. The CDR3, as DNA: TGTGCCGGAACGACTAGCGGGTTCTACAATGAGCAGTTCTTC.

This clone was found once. This CDR3 is CTSSQDLPPLAGVYEQYF. Here the CDR3 DNA reads TGCACCAGCAGCCAAGATTTACCTCCTCTAGCGGGGGTCTACGAGCAGTACTTC. The chain recombines TRBV1 with TRBJ2-7; the listed D gene, TRBD2, was not tested against the DNA. TRBV1 is classified as a pseudogene. The CDR3 is made up of 18 amino acids.

This sequence joins TRBV5-6 and TRBJ2-1, with 7 bases that match TRBD2. V dropped 7 bases and J dropped 2; count of bases not matched to a gene: 6. The length of the CDR3 is 14 residues. The germline V gene has CDR1 SGHDT and CDR2 YYEEEE. CDR3 DNA: TGTGCCAGCGGCGCGGGAGTCGCCTACAATGAGCAGTTCTTC. This gives the protein CASGAGVAYNEQFF.

This clone was recorded once. V usage is TRBV18 and J usage is TRBJ2-7, with D tentatively TRBD2 (6 bases). The CDR3 totals 14 residues. The ends were cut back, 3 bases at V and 4 bases at J, with 13 bases in the middle. Germline-derived CDR1 and CDR2 are KGHSH and LQKENI. CDR3 bases: TGTGCCAGCTCACCGGCGGGGAAAGGATACGAGCAGTACTTC. Encoded protein: CASSPAGKGYEQYF.